This TCR beta chain was observed in a study of identical twins. Notes on the study in general: Out-of-frame beta sequences exhibited a weaker degree of excess twin sharing. Fewer insertions characterized abundant cord blood beta clonotypes, whereas memory repertoires showed none.

On this clonotype: What it binds is unknown.

The CDR3 is 12 residues long. Trimming took 6 bases from V and 6 from J, leaving 12 bases between them. Looked up from germline, CDR1 is DFQATT and CDR2 is SNEGSKA (reference sequence). From the 5' RACE reads, TCRdb called clonotypes with MiXCR, one entry per CDR3 protein. This table has some 690,000 distinct CDR3 sequences, 21% appearing once. These sequences were also reported in another study, on T cells expressing NK-cell markers. In that study: Evidence did not settle whether expanded NKG2C+ T cell clones targeted HCMV.

Sequenced: PBMCs. The chain has TRBV20-1 and TRBJ2-1; possibly TRBD2 for D (5 bases). The sequence came from a woman in her late teens or twenties in good health. Here the CDR3 DNA reads TGCAGTGCCCCGGGGATCTCCAATGAGCAGTTCTTC. This translates into CSAPGISNEQFF.